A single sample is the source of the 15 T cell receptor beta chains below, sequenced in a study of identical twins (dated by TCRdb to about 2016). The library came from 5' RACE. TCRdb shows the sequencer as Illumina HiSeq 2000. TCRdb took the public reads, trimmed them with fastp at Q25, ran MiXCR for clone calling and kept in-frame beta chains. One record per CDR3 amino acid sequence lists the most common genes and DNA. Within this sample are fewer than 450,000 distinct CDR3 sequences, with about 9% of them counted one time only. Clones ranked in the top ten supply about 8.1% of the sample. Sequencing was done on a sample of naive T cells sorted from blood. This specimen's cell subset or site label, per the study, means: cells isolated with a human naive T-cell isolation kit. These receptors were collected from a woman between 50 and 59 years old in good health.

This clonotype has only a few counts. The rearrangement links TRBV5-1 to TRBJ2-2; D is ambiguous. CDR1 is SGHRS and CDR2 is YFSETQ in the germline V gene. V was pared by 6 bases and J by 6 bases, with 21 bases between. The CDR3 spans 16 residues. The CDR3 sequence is CASTQSNPRMPGELFF. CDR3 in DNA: TGCGCCAGCACCCAGTCCAACCCCAGGATGCCCGGGGAGCTGTTTTTT.

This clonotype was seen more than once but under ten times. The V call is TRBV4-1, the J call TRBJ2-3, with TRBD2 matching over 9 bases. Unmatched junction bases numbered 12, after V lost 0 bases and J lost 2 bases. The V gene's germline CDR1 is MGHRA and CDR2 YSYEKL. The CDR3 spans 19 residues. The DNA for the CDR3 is TGCGCCAGCAGCCAAGAAGTGGCTAGCGGGACTTATTTCACAGATACGCAGTATTTT. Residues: CASSQEVASGTYFTDTQYF.

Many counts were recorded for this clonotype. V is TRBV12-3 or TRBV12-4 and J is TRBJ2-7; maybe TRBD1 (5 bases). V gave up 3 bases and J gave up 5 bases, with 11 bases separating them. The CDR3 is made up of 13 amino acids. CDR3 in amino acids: CASSLGSGNEQYF. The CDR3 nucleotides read TGTGCCAGCAGTTTGGGTTCAGGGAACGAGCAGTACTTC.

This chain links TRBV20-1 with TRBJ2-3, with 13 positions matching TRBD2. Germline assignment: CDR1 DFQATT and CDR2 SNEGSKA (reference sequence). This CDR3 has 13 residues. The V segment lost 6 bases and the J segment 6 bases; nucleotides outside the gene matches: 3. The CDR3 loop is CSATTSGRDTQYF. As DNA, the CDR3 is TGCAGTGCAACGACTAGCGGGAGGGATACGCAGTATTTT.

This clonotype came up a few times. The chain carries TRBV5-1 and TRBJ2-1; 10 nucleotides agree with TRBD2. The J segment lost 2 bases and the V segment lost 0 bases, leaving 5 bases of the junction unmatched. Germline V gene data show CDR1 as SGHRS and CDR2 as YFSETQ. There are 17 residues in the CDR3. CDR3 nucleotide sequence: TGCGCCAGCAGCTTGGAGCCTAGCGGGAGCACCTACAATGAGCAGTTCTTC. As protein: CASSLEPSGSTYNEQFF. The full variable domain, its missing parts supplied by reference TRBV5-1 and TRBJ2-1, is KAGVTQTPRYLIKTRGQQVTLSCSPISGHRSVSWYQQTPGQGLQFLFEYFSETQRNKGNFPGRFSGRQFSNSRSEMNVSTLELGDSALYLCASSLEPSGSTYNEQFFGPGTRLTVL.

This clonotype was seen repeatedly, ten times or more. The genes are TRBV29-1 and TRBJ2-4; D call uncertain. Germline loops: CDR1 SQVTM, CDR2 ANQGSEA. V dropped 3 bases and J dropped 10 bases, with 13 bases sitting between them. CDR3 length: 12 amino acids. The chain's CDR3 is CSVEEPRSIQYF. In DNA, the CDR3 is TGCAGCGTTGAGGAACCGCGGTCGATTCAGTACTTC.

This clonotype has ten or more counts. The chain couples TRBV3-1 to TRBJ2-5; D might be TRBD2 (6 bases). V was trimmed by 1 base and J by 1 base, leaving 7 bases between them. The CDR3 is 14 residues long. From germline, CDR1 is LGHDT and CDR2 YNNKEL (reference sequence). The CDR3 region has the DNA TGTGCCAGCAGCCAAGCTAGCGCCCAAGAGACCCAGTACTTC. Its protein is CASSQASAQETQYF.

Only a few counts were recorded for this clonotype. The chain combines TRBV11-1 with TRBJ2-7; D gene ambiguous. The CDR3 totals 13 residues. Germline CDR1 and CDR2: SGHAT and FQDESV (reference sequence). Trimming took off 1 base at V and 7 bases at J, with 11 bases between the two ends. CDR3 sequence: CASSLGRPAEQYF. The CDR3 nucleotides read TGTGCCAGCAGCTTAGGCAGGCCGGCGGAGCAGTACTTC.

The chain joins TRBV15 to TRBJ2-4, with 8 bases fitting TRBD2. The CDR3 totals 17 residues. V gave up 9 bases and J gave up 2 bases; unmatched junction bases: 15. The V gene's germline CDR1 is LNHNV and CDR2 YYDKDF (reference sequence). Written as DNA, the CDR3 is TGTGCCACTTCCCCGCCGGGGACTAGTTGGTCCAAAAACATTCAGTACTTC. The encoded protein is CATSPPGTSWSKNIQYF.

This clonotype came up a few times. CDR3 DNA: TGTGCCAGCAGGGGGCGACAGGGGCGGATGGATACGCAGTATTTT. Protein: CASRGRQGRMDTQYF. The chain is built from TRBV12-3 or TRBV12-4 and TRBJ2-3, with TRBD1 matching over 8 bases. The CDR3 consists of 15 residues. V gave up 6 bases and J gave up 6 bases; unmatched junction bases: 11.

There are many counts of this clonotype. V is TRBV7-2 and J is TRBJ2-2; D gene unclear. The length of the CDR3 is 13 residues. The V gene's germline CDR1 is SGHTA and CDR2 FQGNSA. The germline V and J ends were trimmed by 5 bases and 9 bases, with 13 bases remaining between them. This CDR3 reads CASSLWTYRELFF. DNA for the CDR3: TGTGCCAGCAGCCTATGGACCTATAGGGAGCTGTTTTTT.

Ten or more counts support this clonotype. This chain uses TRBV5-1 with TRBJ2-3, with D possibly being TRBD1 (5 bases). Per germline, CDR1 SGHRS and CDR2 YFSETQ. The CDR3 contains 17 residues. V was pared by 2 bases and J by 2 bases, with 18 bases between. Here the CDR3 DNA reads TGCGCCAGCAGCTTACCCCCCTCCGACAGCCACACAGATACGCAGTATTTT. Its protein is CASSLPPSDSHTDTQYF.

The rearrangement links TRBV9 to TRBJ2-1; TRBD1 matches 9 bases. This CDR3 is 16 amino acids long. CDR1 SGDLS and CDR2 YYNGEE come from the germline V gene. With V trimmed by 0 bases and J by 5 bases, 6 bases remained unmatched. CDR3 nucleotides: TGTGCCAGCAGCGTAGTAATGGGACAGGGAAACAATGAGCAGTTCTTC. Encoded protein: CASSVVMGQGNNEQFF.

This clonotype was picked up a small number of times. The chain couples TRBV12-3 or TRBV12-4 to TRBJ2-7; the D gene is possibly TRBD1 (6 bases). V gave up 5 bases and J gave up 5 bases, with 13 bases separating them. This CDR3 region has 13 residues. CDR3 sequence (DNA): TGTGCCAGCAGTCGCAACACAGGGAACGAGCAGTACTTC. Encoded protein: CASSRNTGNEQYF.

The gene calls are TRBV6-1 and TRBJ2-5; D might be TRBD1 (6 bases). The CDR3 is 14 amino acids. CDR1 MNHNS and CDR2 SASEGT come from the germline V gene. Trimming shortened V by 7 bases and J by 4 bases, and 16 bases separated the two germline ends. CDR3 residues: CASNYYRAGETQYF. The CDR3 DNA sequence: TGTGCCAGCAACTATTACAGGGCTGGAGAGACCCAGTACTTC.